This T cell receptor (beta chain) was identified in a study of graft-versus-host responses after intestinal transplantation. The wider study: Anti-thymocyte globulin induction preceded approximately three years of tacrolimus and steroid maintenance in all recipients.

The assay was immunoSEQ multiplex PCR, and TCRdb's table has in-frame clones only and misses some. The sample includes tens of thousands of clones, approximately 92% of them seen just once. As concerns this clone: The antigen remains undetermined.

Germline CDR1 and CDR2: LGHNT and FRNRAP. This CDR3 contains 13 residues. V gave up 2 bases and J gave up 7 bases, with 8 bases separating them. V is TRBV12-5 and J is TRBJ2-2; D possibly corresponds to TRBD2 (6 bases). Sequencing used unstimulated CD4+ T cells sorted from spleen or lymph node cells, obtained before intestinal transplant. This TCR was recovered from a human donor who received an intestinal transplant. The CDR3 reads CASGLWGGGELFF. The CDR3, as DNA: TGTGCTAGTGGTTTGTGGGGAGGCGGGGAGCTGTTTTTT.